A single sample is the source of the 13 T cell receptor beta chains below, sequenced in a study of cytomegalovirus exposure and HLA in healthy donors. Profiling relied on immunoSEQ multiplex PCR, and the TCRdb table lists in-frame clones only, not all of them. Here the sample spans 200,000 to 250,000 clones, 75% to 95% being singletons. The sequenced sample consisted of PBMCs. The receptors were sampled from a woman aged 18 to 35 in good health and CMV-seronegative.

The chain couples TRBV16 to TRBJ2-5; TRBD1 agrees at 7 bases. Germline V gene sequence: CDR1 KGHSY, CDR2 FQNENV. The CDR3 spans 15 residues. With V trimmed by 4 bases and J by 4 bases, 9 bases remained unmatched. The CDR3 nucleotides are TGTGCCAGCAGCCTACGACAGGGAATCGGAGAGACCCAGTACTTC. As protein: CASSLRQGIGETQYF.

V and J are TRBV11-2 and TRBJ2-2; D possibly corresponds to TRBD2 (6 bases). This CDR3 has 16 residues. Germline V gene lookup returns CDR1 SGHAT and CDR2 FQNNGV. The V and J ends lost 5 bases and 6 bases respectively, with 19 bases between them. The CDR3 reads CASSPANQGGAGELFF. The CDR3 nucleotides read TGTGCCAGCAGCCCCGCCAATCAGGGAGGCGCCGGGGAGCTGTTTTTT.

The chain carries TRBV5-4 and TRBJ2-1, with 8 bases matching TRBD2. Germline assignment: CDR1 SGHNT and CDR2 YYREEE (reference sequence). CDR3 length: 15 amino acids. V was pared by 4 bases and J by 3 bases, with 6 bases of the junction left unmatched. The CDR3 DNA is TGTGCCAGCAGCCCGAAGCGGGAGCGCTACAATGAGCAGTTCTTC. This translates into CASSPKRERYNEQFF.

The chain couples TRBV4-1 to TRBJ2-7, with D possibly TRBD1 on 7 matching bases. The V gene lost 1 base and the J gene lost 4 bases, with 11 bases spanning the gap. This CDR3 is 14 amino acids long. CDR1 and CDR2 from the germline V gene are MGHRA and YSYEKL. The CDR3, as DNA: TGCGCCAGCAGCCAAGCACCAGGGGGGTACGAGCAGTACTTC. It translates to CASSQAPGGYEQYF.

The chain is built from TRBV6-1 and TRBJ2-3, with TRBD1 matching 7 bases. V dropped 5 bases and J dropped 6; count of bases not matched to a gene: 8. Germline CDR1 reads MNHNS; CDR2 reads SASEGT. The CDR3 sequence is 14 residues long. CDR3 nucleotide sequence: TGTGCCAGCAGTCTTAGAGGACAGGTCGATACGCAGTATTTT. Protein: CASSLRGQVDTQYF.

The rearrangement uses TRBV28 and TRBJ2-7; D may be TRBD1 (6 bases). Trimming took off 6 bases at V and 2 bases at J, with 20 bases between the two ends. The CDR3 sequence is 16 residues long. Germline CDR1 and CDR2: MDHEN and SYDVKM. In nucleotides, the CDR3 is TGTGCCAGCAGATCACCCACAGGGTCCTCCCCCTACGAGCAGTACTTC. Its protein product is CASRSPTGSSPYEQYF.

This chain links TRBV11-3 with TRBJ2-2; 9 nucleotides agree with TRBD1. Germline V gene sequence: CDR1 SGHNT, CDR2 YENEEA. V shed 6 bases and J 0 bases; nucleotides not matched to a gene: 14. CDR3 length: 19 residues. The chain's CDR3 is CASRDRDRAPLTNTGELFF. For the CDR3, the DNA is TGTGCCAGCAGGGACCGGGACAGGGCACCATTAACGAACACCGGGGAGCTGTTTTTT.

The J gene is TRBJ1-1, the V gene TRBV7-9, with D perhaps TRBD1 (6 bases). Germline V gene data show CDR1 as SEHNR and CDR2 as FQNEAQ (reference sequence). The CDR3 runs to 15 residues. V was shortened by 5 bases and J by 2 bases, with 15 bases between the two germline ends. The CDR3 loop reads CASSGFQGPNTEAFF. The CDR3, as DNA: TGTGCCAGCAGCGGGTTCCAGGGGCCCAACACTGAAGCTTTCTTT.

The chain couples TRBV28 to TRBJ1-1, with a tentative D call TRBD1 (6 bases). V gave up 6 bases and J gave up 5 bases, with 19 bases separating them. The CDR3 extends over 15 amino acids. CDR1 and CDR2 (germline): MDHEN, SYDVKM. The DNA of the CDR3 is TGTGCCAGCAGCTTCCTGGAACAGGGCAGGACTGAAGCTTTCTTT. It encodes CASSFLEQGRTEAFF.

This chain joins TRBV28 and TRBJ2-1; D possibly corresponds to TRBD2 (5 bases). The CDR3 runs to 13 residues. V dropped 7 bases and J dropped 5 bases, with 12 bases sitting between them. From germline, CDR1 is MDHEN and CDR2 SYDVKM. The CDR3 nucleotides read TGTGCCAGCAAGGTGGGAGTGGACAATGAGCAGTTCTTC. This sequence encodes CASKVGVDNEQFF.

The V call is TRBV18, the J call TRBJ1-4, with D uncertain. V lost 3 bases and J 13 bases, leaving 18 bases between the germline ends. The CDR3 contains 14 residues. The germline V gene has CDR1 KGHSH and CDR2 LQKENI. The CDR3 loop is CASSPLPNPPGLFF. Here the CDR3 DNA reads TGTGCCAGCTCACCTTTACCGAACCCACCGGGACTGTTTTTT.

The rearrangement joins TRBV27 to TRBJ2-3, with 11 bases matching TRBD1. Germline V gene sequence: CDR1 MNHEY, CDR2 SMNVEV (reference sequence). The junction had 7 bases not matched to a gene; V was cut back by 3 bases and J by 5 bases. The CDR3 sequence is 16 residues long. As DNA, the CDR3 is TGTGCCAGCAGTTTTTCCACCGGGACAGGGGGAGATACGCAGTATTTT. It translates to CASSFSTGTGGDTQYF.

V usage is TRBV5-1 and J usage is TRBJ1-1; TRBD1 might be the D (5 bases). The V end was cut by 4 bases, the J end by 0 bases, with 16 bases between. The CDR3 sequence is 16 residues long. From germline, CDR1 is SGHRS and CDR2 YFSETQ. CDR3 amino acids: CASSRAAGPMNTEAFF. In DNA form, the CDR3 reads TGCGCCAGCAGCCGAGCTGCAGGGCCAATGAACACTGAAGCTTTCTTT.